This TCR beta chain was documented in a study of blood T cell repertoires in COVID-19 (dated by TCRdb to the early 2020s). Some background on the complete study: Samples covering the acute and convalescent phases of COVID-19 were provided by collaborators in the United States, Italy and Spain. The prospective study material was composed of cDNA or gDNA derived from T cells, B-cell-depleted T cells, or PBMCs. The dataset comprised deeply sampled blood TCRbeta repertoires from subjects exposed to, actively infected with, or recovered from COVID-19. The repertoires were released in a freely available public database intended as a resource for research on the immune response to SARS-CoV-2. Samples were obtained from the ongoing ImmuneRACE study (first 160 participants) and from over 1,000 subjects provided by 6 global collaborators. The sample metadata nearly always contained a de-identified subject ID, COVID-19 status, age in years and sex. HLA class I and class II types, where available, came from metadata supplied by the sample provider rather than from assay-based typing. Findings and caveats that apply to the study as a whole: How much clinical and demographic metadata was included differed by source and by participant, and the metadata was provided uncurated.

Participants in the prospective study were enrolled through a virtual design, were aged 18 to 89 years, and lived in fewer than 30 United States geographic areas. In the prospective study, participants were assigned to cohorts based on the clinical history participants reported in a screening survey and a study questionnaire. ImmuneRACE Cohort 3 recovered participants were defined by two consecutive negative NP/OP PCR tests, healthcare professional clearance, or symptom resolution. Mobile phlebotomists in the prospective study collected whole blood, serum and a nasopharyngeal or oropharyngeal swab from every participant. Participants in the prospective study had the option to provide additional blood draws and questionnaires over a 2-month period. Before DNA extraction, blood samples from the prospective study were shipped at room temperature or frozen. Concerning this clone: Its cognate antigen has yet to be identified. No much larger clone is present one base from it, and per-base qualities are unavailable.

Spanning cysteine to phenylalanine, the CDR3 consists of 13 amino acids. The kept DNA is CDR3 alone, 39 bases in frame from the first base. Deletion took 11 bases off V and 4 bases off J, with a span of 14 bases between the germline ends. In the germline V gene, CDR1 corresponds to MNHEY and CDR2 to SVGAGI. The immunoSEQ Assay, a bias-controlled multiplex PCR, was used to amplify TCRbeta CDR3 regions from genomic DNA. Regarding the original processing steps: Nucleated cell counts per sample were estimated from amplification of reference gene primers within the assay. Sequence reads were collapsed and filtered to measure the absolute abundance of every unique TCRbeta CDR3 rearrangement. For each sample, productive Simpson clonality was calculated as the square root of Simpson's diversity index across productive rearrangements. This is the immuneACCESS table as TCRdb keeps it, with only in-frame sequences that have V and J called. A part of the clones is gone; compared with another copy, unresolved V genes explain less than half, and the rest is unexplained. V and J calls and clone size follow that table, whereas D and trimming were derived from the DNA. This sample is represented by roughly 230,000 clones; approximately 83% of them were singletons. More than 3% of the sample rests with the top ten.

What was sequenced was PBMCs or T cells enriched from blood (not recorded which). The rearrangement combines TRBV6-5 with TRBJ1-4, with no confident D gene call. The TCR sequence derives from a woman in her fifties or sixties who had recovered from COVID-19. The sequenced DNA: TGTGCCGCCTCGCCCGGTTTTAATGAAAAACTGTTTTTT. Its protein reads: CAASPGFNEKLFF.